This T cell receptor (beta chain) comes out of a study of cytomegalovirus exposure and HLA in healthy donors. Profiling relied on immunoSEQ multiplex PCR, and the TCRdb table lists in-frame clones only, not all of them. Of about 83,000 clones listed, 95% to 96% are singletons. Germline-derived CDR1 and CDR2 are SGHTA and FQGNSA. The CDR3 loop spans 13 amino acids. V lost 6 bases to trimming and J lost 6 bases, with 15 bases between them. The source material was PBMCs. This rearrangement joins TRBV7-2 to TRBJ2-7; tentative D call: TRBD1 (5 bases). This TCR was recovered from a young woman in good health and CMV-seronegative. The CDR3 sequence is CASRMGLTFEQYF. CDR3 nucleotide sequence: TGTGCCAGCAGAATGGGGCTAACTTTCGAGCAGTACTTC.